The 2 T cell receptor beta chains in this list originate from one sample, sequenced in a study of PD-1 blockade in mismatch repair-deficient tumors. Produced via immunoSEQ multiplex PCR; TCRdb's table is partial and in-frame only. Counted here are about 120,000 clones, 88% occurring once; the ten biggest clones make up 12%. Sequencing was performed on peripheral blood, taken just under 74 weeks after starting pembrolizumab. The receptors shown here come from an adult with mismatch repair-deficient cancer.

The genes are TRBV7-2 and TRBJ1-1; D remains unclear. Germline V CDR1 and CDR2: SGHTA, FQGNSA. Trimming took off 0 bases at V and 4 bases at J, with 6 bases between the two ends. The length of the CDR3 is 13 residues. The CDR3 loop reads CASSLAMRTEAFF. DNA of the CDR3: TGTGCCAGCAGCTTAGCGATGCGCACTGAAGCTTTCTTT.

This chain uses TRBV21-1 with TRBJ2-7; TRBD2 is taken as the D call from the table, unchecked against the DNA. TRBV21-1 is described as a pseudogene. CDR3 length: 14 residues. CDR3 amino acids: CATSITSVAYEQYF. CDR3 bases: TGTGCCACTAGTATTACTAGCGTAGCTTACGAGCAGTACTTC.